This T cell receptor (beta chain) was profiled in a study of a mutant IDH1 vaccine in newly diagnosed glioma. At the level of the study: During weeks 1, 3, 5, 7, 11, 15, 19 and 23, patients received eight vaccinations. Vaccines were begun 4-6 weeks after radiotherapy alone, or with temozolomide cycles. Every participant had undergone radiotherapy, temozolomide, or both before, and most underwent both.

Time point specified: week 23, last vaccination. All doses held 300 ug of mutant IDH1 20-mer peptide, with topical imiquimod. In every donor, the tumor was a new WHO grade 3 or 4 IDH1-mutant, ATRX-lost astrocytoma. The CDR3 has 15 amino acids. A word on this clone: What it binds is unknown.

The method was immunoSEQ multiplex PCR; TCRdb's version includes in-frame clones alone and lacks a portion of them. The table includes tens of thousands of clones, about 80% detected once. The specimen comprised PBMCs, sampled from a glioma patient whose treatment included an IDH1 peptide vaccine. The genes are TRBV21-1 and TRBJ1-5; TRBD1 was called by the table and not checked on the DNA. TRBV21-1 is termed a pseudogene. The origin of this receptor is a man aged 18-30 years with glioma. The CDR3 DNA follows: TGTGCCAGCAGCACCCGGACAGGGCGCAATCAGCCCCAGCATTTT. Translation gives CASSTRTGRNQPQHF.